This T cell receptor (beta chain) was profiled in a study of blood T cell repertoires in COVID-19. Study at large: In each case, the material was cDNA or gDNA derived from T cells, B-cell-depleted T cells, or PBMCs.

Assay used: immunoSEQ multiplex PCR; TCRdb lists only in-frame clones, some missing. The table lists hundreds of thousands of clones, roughly 86% of them singletons. The CDR3 consists of 11 residues. The V end lost 6 bases, the J end lost 5 bases, and 7 bases lay between the germline ends. The germline V gene has CDR1 MDHEN and CDR2 SYDVKM. The receptor was derived from a human donor in a cohort sampled during active COVID-19. The chain couples TRBV28 to TRBJ1-1; no firm D call. The material sequenced was peripheral blood. Here the CDR3 reads CASSTGTEAFF. DNA of the CDR3: TGTGCCAGCAGCACGGGGACTGAAGCTTTCTTT.